This TCR beta chain comes out of a study of shared clonotypes between healthy human individuals. Study-wide findings and caveats: What limited the represented genetic and exposure-history diversity was the small number of donors.

Comments on this clone: Its target is not known.

Germline V gene lookup returns CDR1 MNHEY and CDR2 SVGAGI. CDR3 length equals 13 residues. With 11 bases clipped from V and 4 bases from J, the junction kept 9 bases outside the gene matches. In the study's own analysis: ImmunoSEQ only sent back junction sequences with no quality scores, so filtering was done differently. Sequenced by immunoSEQ multiplex PCR; TCRdb stores in-frame clones only, minus some. V and J calls and clone size follow that table, whereas D and trimming were derived from the DNA. This table holds 2.5 million or so clones, more than 80% found once. The rearrangement joins TRBV6-5 to TRBJ2-7; 9 nucleotides line up with TRBD2. The sequenced sample consisted of naive CD4+ T cells sorted from blood. Documented subset: CD45RA+ positively selected. This receptor was identified in a man aged 18 to 29 in good health. In nucleotides, the CDR3 is TGTGCCTGCGGGAGGGCGGGAGAGTACGAGCAGTACTTC. Its translation: CACGRAGEYEQYF.